Following are 22 T cell receptor beta chains from one sample sequenced in a study of regulatory T cells in long-lasting Graves disease. CDR3-region Arm-PCR and iRepertoire HTBI primers produced the TCR beta libraries. TCRdb reprocessed the multiplex PCR reads via MiXCR and lists one record per CDR3 protein. The data contain around 360,000 distinct CDR3 sequences, 15% to 20% of them singletons. Time point in this sample: newly diagnosed GD, antithyroid drugs for less than 3 months. RNA isolated from PBMCs was used to make the TCR library. Separately, the same data were catalogued under a study of T cells in Graves' hyperthyroidism and ophthalmopathy.

Specimen: peripheral blood mononuclear cells (PBMCs), collected at new diagnosis, from a patient treated with antithyroid drugs. Every receptor here comes from a woman younger than 30 with Graves disease.

The chain's CDR3 is CAWSPGQGQYF. As DNA, the CDR3 is TGTGCCTGGAGTCCGGGACAGGGACAGTACTTC. This chain uses TRBV30 with TRBJ2-4; TRBD1 matches at 9 bases. V shed 2 bases and J 13 bases; nucleotides not matched to a gene: 3. Germline V CDR1 and CDR2: GTSNPN, SVGIG (reference sequence). This CDR3 is 11 amino acids long.

This clonotype was counted at least ten times. The rearrangement uses TRBV3-1 and TRBJ1-5, with D hard to call. Per the germline V gene, CDR1 is LGHDT and CDR2 is YNNKEL (reference sequence). Trimming stripped 4 bases from V and 3 bases from J, with 10 bases between. This CDR3 is built from 14 residues. The DNA of the CDR3 is TGTGCCAGCAGCCGAGAGGGAGCCAATCAGCCCCAGCATTTT. This translates into CASSREGANQPQHF.

The chain joins TRBV10-3 to TRBJ1-5; 8 nucleotides agree with TRBD1. V trimming: 0 bases; J trimming: 7 bases; junction bases outside the gene matches: 5. Germline V lookup: CDR1 ENHRY, CDR2 SYGVKD. This CDR3 spans 15 amino acids. The CDR3, as DNA: TGTGCCATCAGTGAGTCCGGACAGGGACGGCAGCCCCAGCATTTT. Encoded protein: CAISESGQGRQPQHF.

The rearrangement joins TRBV24-1 to TRBJ2-2, with D unresolved. The CDR3 consists of 11 residues. Trimming shortened V by 8 bases and J by 8 bases, and 8 bases separated the two germline ends. CDR1 is KGHDR and CDR2 is SFDVKD in the germline V gene. The CDR3 sequence: CATTGGGELFF. The CDR3 bases are TGTGCCACCACCGGCGGTGGGGAGCTGTTTTTT.

As concerns this clonotype: A much larger clonotype is one base distant, so this may be a read error. This sequence joins TRBV30 and TRBJ2-7; D uncertain. Germline V CDR1 and CDR2: GTSNPN, SVGIG (reference sequence). This CDR3 has 13 amino acids. CDR3 in DNA: TGTGCCTGGAGTAGTGGAGACGCTCTGGAGCAGCACTTC. It is translated as CAWSSGDALEQHF.

This clonotype was counted many times. The J gene is TRBJ2-2, the V gene TRBV2; no firm D call. The CDR3 spans 14 residues. Trimming shortened V by 11 bases and J by 0 bases, and 13 bases separated the two germline ends. Germline V CDR1 and CDR2: SNHLY, FYNNEI. The CDR3: CAGKTDANTGELFF. The CDR3 DNA reads as TGTGCCGGAAAAACAGACGCGAACACCGGGGAGCTGTTTTTT. Full variable domain (remainder filled in from reference TRBV2 and TRBJ2-2): EPEVTQTPSHQVTQMGQEVILRCVPISNHLYFYWYRQILGQKVEFLVSFYNNEISEKSEIFDDQFSVERPDGSNFTLKIRSTKLEDSAMYFCAGKTDANTGELFFGEGSRLTVL.

In its sample, this clonotype was seen a few times. The chain combines TRBV29-1 with TRBJ2-7, with 12 bases identical to TRBD1. The V and J ends lost 6 bases and 5 bases, in that order; junction bases with no gene match: 5. The CDR3 is 13 residues long. The germline CDR1 and CDR2 sequences are SQVTM and ANQGSEA. In nucleotides, the CDR3 is TGCAGCGTAAGGGACAGGGGGCTTAACGAGCAGTACTTC. Translated: CSVRDRGLNEQYF.

This clonotype was observed at least ten times. V and J are TRBV12-5 and TRBJ1-1; D unresolved. The CDR3 is 11 amino acids. Germline V gives CDR1 LGHNT, CDR2 FRNRAP. Trimming removed 6 bases from V and 7 bases from J, with 9 bases in between. As DNA, the CDR3 is TGTGCTAGTGGCGATGCTAATGAAGCTTTCTTT. Amino acids: CASGDANEAFF.

The rearrangement links TRBV20-1 to TRBJ2-3; 9 bases are shared with TRBD2. V was pared by 7 bases and J by 3 bases, with 2 bases of the junction left unmatched. CDR1 DFQATT and CDR2 SNEGSKA come from the germline V gene (reference sequence). The CDR3 has 12 amino acids. CDR3 in amino acids: CSGREGTDTQYF. The CDR3 coding sequence is TGCAGTGGGCGGGAGGGTACAGATACGCAGTATTTT.

In this sample, this clonotype turned up a few times. The V call is TRBV12-3 or TRBV12-4, the J call TRBJ2-5; no firm D call. This CDR3 region has 11 residues. The germline V and J ends were trimmed by 5 bases and 7 bases, with 8 bases remaining between them. CDR3 region: CASSTTGTQYF. The DNA for the CDR3 is TGTGCCAGCAGTACCACTGGGACCCAGTACTTC.

This chain joins TRBV27 and TRBJ1-2; the match to TRBD1 covers 9 bases. The germline gives CDR1 MNHEY, CDR2 SMNVEV (reference sequence). The CDR3 runs to 14 residues. V gave up 6 bases and J gave up 12 bases; unmatched junction bases: 14. CDR3 amino acids: CASSSRRQGDYNTF. The CDR3 nucleotides are TGTGCCAGCAGCTCCCGCCGACAGGGGGATTATAACACCTTC.

This clonotype was seen at least ten times. This chain connects TRBV2 to TRBJ2-7; no clear D gene. Deletions cut 8 bases from V and 5 bases from J, with 10 bases between. The CDR3 consists of 11 residues. From germline, CDR1 is SNHLY and CDR2 FYNNEI. CDR3 protein: CASRNLNEQYF. The CDR3 region has the DNA TGTGCCAGCCGGAACCTTAACGAGCAGTACTTC.

This clonotype was counted at least ten times. V is TRBV6-1 and J is TRBJ2-2; TRBD1 might be the D (5 bases). Germline V lookup: CDR1 MNHNS, CDR2 SASEGT. V dropped 7 bases and J dropped 4 bases, with 19 bases sitting between them. The CDR3 totals 16 residues. CDR3 protein: CASTFLRGQGTGELFF. CDR3 coding DNA: TGTGCCAGCACCTTTTTAAGGGGCCAAGGCACCGGGGAGCTGTTTTTT.

This chain joins TRBV19 and TRBJ1-2; perhaps TRBD1 as D (5 bases). The CDR3 sequence is 14 residues long. V was trimmed by 8 bases and J by 2 bases, leaving 15 bases between them. Germline CDR1 and CDR2: LNHDA and SQIVND (reference sequence). CDR3 sequence: CASRSGAANYGYTF. The DNA of the CDR3 is TGTGCCAGTCGCTCCGGGGCTGCGAACTATGGCTACACCTTC. Variable domain in full (rest from reference TRBV19 and TRBJ1-2): DGGITQSPKYLFRKEGQNVTLSCEQNLNHDAMYWYRQDPGQGLRLIYYSQIVNDFQKGDIAEGYSVSREKKESFPLTVTSAQKNPTAFYLCASRSGAANYGYTFGSGTRLTVV.

There are many counts of this clonotype. The V and J genes are TRBV2 and TRBJ2-7; D ambiguous. The germline V gene encodes CDR1 SNHLY and CDR2 FYNNEI. The CDR3 is 14 residues long. Trimming left V 7 bases short and J 1 base short, with 14 bases between. CDR3 protein: CASIRAASSYEQYF. CDR3 DNA: TGTGCCAGCATCCGCGCGGCTAGTTCCTACGAGCAGTACTTC.

This clonotype was seen a handful of times. CDR3 in amino acids: CASSALDSPTNTGELFF. In DNA form, the CDR3 reads TGTGCCAGCAGCGCCCTGGACAGTCCTACGAACACCGGGGAGCTGTTTTTT. The chain recombines TRBV9 with TRBJ2-2; TRBD1 is a possible D gene (6 bases). Trimming shortened V by 3 bases and J by 0 bases, and 15 bases separated the two germline ends. Per the germline V gene, CDR1 is SGDLS and CDR2 is YYNGEE. The CDR3 runs 17 residues.

This clonotype was picked up a small number of times. A junction end diverges from the germline sequence, so it may reflect a read error. The chain links TRBV27 to TRBJ2-7; no clear D gene. The CDR3 is made up of 15 amino acids. Germline V gene lookup returns CDR1 MNHEY and CDR2 SMNVEV (reference sequence). CDR3 region: CATSSYWLTSYEQYF. The CDR3 DNA follows: TGTGCCACCAGTAGCTACTGGCTGACCTCCTACGAGCAGTACTTC.

Many counts were recorded for this clonotype. This rearrangement joins TRBV12-3 or TRBV12-4 to TRBJ2-5; no definite D call. The V gene lost 3 bases and the J gene lost 0 bases, with 5 bases spanning the gap. The CDR3 is 13 residues long. CDR3 residues: CASSFGDQETQYF. The CDR3 DNA follows: TGTGCCAGCAGTTTTGGGGACCAAGAGACCCAGTACTTC.

This clonotype was seen once. The chain links TRBV28 to TRBJ2-2; TRBD2 might be the D (6 bases). CDR1 and CDR2 from the germline V gene are MDHEN and SYDVKM. Deletions cut 6 bases from V and 2 bases from J, with 10 bases between. The CDR3 has 14 residues. The CDR3 spells CASRMGTNTGELFF. The DNA for the CDR3 is TGTGCCAGCAGGATGGGGACTAACACCGGGGAGCTGTTTTTT.

Remarks on this clonotype: Given a far larger clone just one base away, this is likely a sequencing read error. The chain employs TRBV6-2 or TRBV6-3 and TRBJ2-1, with 8 bases aligning to TRBD2. Germline-derived CDR1 and CDR2 are MNHEY and SVGEGT. V lost 6 bases, J lost 5 bases, and 6 bases stayed unmatched. There are 14 residues in the CDR3. CDR3 in DNA: TGTGCCAGCAGGGCTAGCGGGCGGCACAATGAGCAGTTCTTC. It yields the protein CASRASGRHNEQFF.

This clonotype has a count of ten or more. J is TRBJ2-2 and V is TRBV12-3 or TRBV12-4; 7 positions match TRBD1. V gave up 6 bases and J gave up 4 bases; unmatched junction bases: 11. This CDR3 is 16 amino acids long. Here the CDR3 DNA reads TGTGCCAGCAGCCCCAAACAGGGGCTGGGCACCGGGGAGCTGTTTTTT. Translated: CASSPKQGLGTGELFF.

A few counts support this clonotype. The J gene is TRBJ2-5, the V gene TRBV5-1; D unclear. The CDR3 runs to 14 residues. Germline loops: CDR1 SGHRS, CDR2 YFSETQ. With 0 bases removed from V and 5 bases from J, the gap between germline ends came to 11 bases. CDR3 sequence (DNA): TGCGCCAGCAGCTTGGCTCCGGGCAGGGAGACCCAGTACTTC. Encoded protein: CASSLAPGRETQYF. Supplemented by reference TRBV5-1 and TRBJ2-5, the full variable domain reads KAGVTQTPRYLIKTRGQQVTLSCSPISGHRSVSWYQQTPGQGLQFLFEYFSETQRNKGNFPGRFSGRQFSNSRSEMNVSTLELGDSALYLCASSLAPGRETQYFGPGTRLLVL.